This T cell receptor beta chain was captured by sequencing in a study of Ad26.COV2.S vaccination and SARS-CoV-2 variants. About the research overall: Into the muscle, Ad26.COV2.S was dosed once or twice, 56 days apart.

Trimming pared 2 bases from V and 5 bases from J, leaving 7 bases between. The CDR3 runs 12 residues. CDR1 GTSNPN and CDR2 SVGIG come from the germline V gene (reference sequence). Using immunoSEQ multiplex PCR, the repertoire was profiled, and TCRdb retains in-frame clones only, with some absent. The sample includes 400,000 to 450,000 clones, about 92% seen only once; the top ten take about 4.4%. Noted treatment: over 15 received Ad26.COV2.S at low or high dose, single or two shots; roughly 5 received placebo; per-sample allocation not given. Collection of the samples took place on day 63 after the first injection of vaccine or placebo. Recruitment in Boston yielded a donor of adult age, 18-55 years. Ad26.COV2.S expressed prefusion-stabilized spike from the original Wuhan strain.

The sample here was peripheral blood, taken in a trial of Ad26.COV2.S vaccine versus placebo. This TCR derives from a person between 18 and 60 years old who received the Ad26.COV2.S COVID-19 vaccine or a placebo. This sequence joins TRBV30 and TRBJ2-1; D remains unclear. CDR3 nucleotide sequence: TGTGCCTGGAGTCCTCAGAACAATGAGCAGTTCTTC. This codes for CAWSPQNNEQFF.